One sample yielded the 13 T cell receptor beta chains listed below, sequenced in a study of blood T cell repertoires in COVID-19. The assay was immunoSEQ multiplex PCR, and TCRdb's table has in-frame clones only and misses some. The repertoire holds 200,000 to 300,000 clones, with about 90% as singletons. Input material: peripheral blood. The receptors were sampled from a woman between 45 and 60 years old with acute or convalescent COVID-19.

The chain is built from TRBV19 and TRBJ2-3; 8 bases fit TRBD2. V was clipped by 6 bases and J by 4 bases; unmatched bases: 9. The germline V gene encodes CDR1 LNHDA and CDR2 SQIVND (reference sequence). This CDR3 is 15 amino acids long. CDR3 in DNA: TGTGCCAGTAGAGCGGGGGCCCGCACAGCAGATACGCAGTATTTT. The encoded protein is CASRAGARTADTQYF.

This clone was observed a handful of times. The chain carries TRBV4-2 and TRBJ2-7, with 7 bases aligning to TRBD1. The germline V gene has CDR1 LGHNA and CDR2 YNFKEQ. The CDR3 runs to 15 residues. J was trimmed by 3 bases and V by 0 bases; bases with no gene match: 5. The CDR3 bases are TGTGCCAGCAGCCAAGATTTTGACAGGGTCTACGAGCAGTACTTC. Amino acid sequence: CASSQDFDRVYEQYF.

DNA of the CDR3: TGTGCCAGCAGCTTACAACCGCGGAACACTGAAGCTTTCTTT. Translation gives CASSLQPRNTEAFF. The J gene is TRBJ1-1, the V gene TRBV7-6; D remains unclear. Between the trimmed V and J ends, which lost 2 bases and 1 base, there was a span of 8 bases. In germline, CDR1 is SGHVS, CDR2 FNYEAQ. The CDR3 totals 14 residues.

DNA of the CDR3: TGTGCCAGCAGGGGAACAGGGGGCAGTGGCTACACCTTC. Translation: CASRGTGGSGYTF. The chain uses TRBV7-2 and TRBJ1-2; TRBD1 aligns across 9 bases. The germline V gene encodes CDR1 SGHTA and CDR2 FQGNSA. Trimming at V came to 6 bases and at J to 7 bases, leaving 6 bases not matched to a gene. The CDR3 is 13 amino acids.

V usage is TRBV9 and J usage is TRBJ2-3, with D perhaps TRBD1 (5 bases). V was pared by 5 bases and J by 4 bases, with 11 bases between. The CDR3 sequence is 13 residues long. Germline V gene sequence: CDR1 SGDLS, CDR2 YYNGEE. The CDR3 protein is CASSVVGADTQYF. CDR3 sequence (DNA): TGTGCCAGCAGTGTTGTAGGGGCAGATACGCAGTATTTT.

The V and J genes are TRBV7-6 and TRBJ2-1; 12 nucleotides align to TRBD1. The CDR3 is 16 amino acids. V was clipped by 1 base and J by 7 bases; unmatched bases: 5. Germline V gene data show CDR1 as SGHVS and CDR2 as FNYEAQ. The CDR3 nucleotides are TGTGCCAGCAGCTTAGTCGGGACAGGGGGCCAAAATGAGCAGTTCTTC. This codes for CASSLVGTGGQNEQFF.

This clone was picked up one time. The chain has TRBV6-6 and TRBJ1-2; D is possibly TRBD1 (6 bases). V lost 5 bases, J lost 1 base, and 11 bases lay in between. There are 14 residues in the CDR3. Per germline, CDR1 MNHNY and CDR2 SVGAGI (reference sequence). CDR3 region: CASSAPQGNYGYTF. The CDR3 DNA sequence: TGTGCCAGCAGTGCCCCACAGGGTAACTATGGCTACACCTTC.

This chain joins TRBV6-5 and TRBJ1-6; D perhaps matches TRBD1 (5 bases). The CDR3 spans 15 residues. Trimming pared 6 bases from V and 3 bases from J, leaving 12 bases between. Germline V gene data show CDR1 as MNHEY and CDR2 as SVGAGI. The CDR3 loop is CASSLTAFYNSPLHF. The DNA of the CDR3 is TGTGCCAGCAGCCTGACAGCTTTCTATAATTCACCCCTCCACTTT.

This clone came up once. The J gene is TRBJ1-1, the V gene TRBV2; 7 nucleotides align to TRBD1. The V gene end was trimmed by 2 bases and the J gene end by 5 bases; junction bases not matched to a gene: 8. Germline V gene lookup returns CDR1 SNHLY and CDR2 FYNNEI. This CDR3 has 15 residues. The CDR3: CASSELQGGWTEAFF. The CDR3, as DNA: TGTGCCAGCAGTGAATTGCAGGGGGGATGGACTGAAGCTTTCTTT.

The rearrangement joins TRBV18 to TRBJ1-1; D remains ambiguous. The CDR3 is 16 amino acids. Per the germline V gene, CDR1 is KGHSH and CDR2 is LQKENI. Trimming took 1 base from V and 5 from J, leaving 17 bases between them. DNA for the CDR3: TGTGCCAGCTCACCACGGGGTGCAGGAGGCCAGACTGAAGCTTTCTTT. Residues: CASSPRGAGGQTEAFF.

The CDR3 DNA follows: TGTGCCAGCAGTTTATATAGTGGTGAGCAGTTCTTC. Protein sequence: CASSLYSGEQFF. The chain is built from TRBV27 and TRBJ2-1; D uncertain. CDR3 length: 12 amino acids. Germline CDR1 is MNHEY and CDR2 is SMNVEV (reference sequence). V gave up 1 base and J gave up 9 bases, with 7 bases separating them.

This clone was observed once. DNA of the CDR3: TGTGCCAGCACCCCCCCCCAGCGATACCTCTACGAGCAGTACTTC. Its translation is CASTPPQRYLYEQYF. The gene calls are TRBV6-4 and TRBJ2-7; no clear D. CDR3 size: 15 residues. Trimming cost V 7 bases and J 3 bases, with 19 bases left between them. The germline V gene has CDR1 MRHNA and CDR2 SNTAGT.

The chain couples TRBV12-3 or TRBV12-4 to TRBJ1-1, with D perhaps matching TRBD1 (5 bases). This CDR3 is 12 amino acids long. Trimming shortened V by 7 bases and J by 6 bases, and 12 bases separated the two germline ends. This CDR3 is CASIHQGPEAFF. For the CDR3, the DNA is TGTGCCAGCATTCACCAGGGTCCTGAAGCTTTCTTT.